This TCR beta chain was recovered during a study of T cells in Graves' hyperthyroidism and ophthalmopathy. This clonotype occurred many times. As yet, its antigen is unknown. Amplified regions were TCR beta CDR3 sequences from RNA transcripts. Using the HTBI primer set, a first-round RT-PCR was run on the TCR CDR3. TCRdb analysed the multiplex PCR reads with MiXCR anew, one entry per CDR3 protein. This repertoire shows about 570,000 distinct CDR3 sequences, about 15% found once; its top ten account for roughly 14%. CDR1 is GTSNPN and CDR2 is SVGIG in the germline V gene (reference sequence). The V and J ends lost 5 bases and 2 bases, in that order; junction bases with no gene match: 6. There are 14 residues in the CDR3. Stable disease denoted Graves' hyperthyroidism without ophthalmopathy progression within 18 months. Extraction of PBMCs used roughly 9.4 ml of fresh peripheral blood. Study-wide results and caveats: Within blood appeared most thyroid clonotypes that had expanded above 0.001. A 13 V-J model separated ophthalmopathy from stable hyperthyroidism.

Sequenced: blood. J is TRBJ2-7 and V is TRBV30; 10 bases map to TRBD1. This TCR was sampled from a woman aged 40 to 50 with Graves' hyperthyroidism. The CDR3 protein is CAWGTGQGPYEQYF. CDR3 nucleotide sequence: TGTGCCTGGGGAACGGGACAGGGGCCCTACGAGCAGTACTTC.